This TCR beta chain was recovered during a study of T cell responses to AZD1222 COVID-19 vaccine. As for the study in general: Second-dose intervals near 4 or 12 weeks were combined. General study results and limits: After the peak T cell response, and only then, were repertoires sampled. Baseline serostatus was positive in only a handful of AZD1222 recipients. Vaccine-related CD4 TCRs covered spike, predominating at 160-218 and 743-854.

Measured with immunoSEQ multiplex PCR; TCRdb has only the in-frame clones, and not every one. The sample has 95,000 to 150,000 clones, 75% to 90% seen once. Comment on this clone: As yet, its antigen is unknown.

V dropped 4 bases and J dropped 4 bases, with 8 bases sitting between them. The germline CDR1 and CDR2 sequences are SGHNT and YYREEE (reference sequence). This CDR3 contains 12 residues. The receptor's source is an adult in good health. Sequenced here: peripheral blood, sampled on day 0 of AZD1222 vaccination. J is TRBJ1-1 and V is TRBV5-4; possible D gene TRBD1, 6 bases. CDR3 bases: TGTGCCAGCAGCCGGGGGCTCACTGAAGCTTTCTTT. Translation gives CASSRGLTEAFF.